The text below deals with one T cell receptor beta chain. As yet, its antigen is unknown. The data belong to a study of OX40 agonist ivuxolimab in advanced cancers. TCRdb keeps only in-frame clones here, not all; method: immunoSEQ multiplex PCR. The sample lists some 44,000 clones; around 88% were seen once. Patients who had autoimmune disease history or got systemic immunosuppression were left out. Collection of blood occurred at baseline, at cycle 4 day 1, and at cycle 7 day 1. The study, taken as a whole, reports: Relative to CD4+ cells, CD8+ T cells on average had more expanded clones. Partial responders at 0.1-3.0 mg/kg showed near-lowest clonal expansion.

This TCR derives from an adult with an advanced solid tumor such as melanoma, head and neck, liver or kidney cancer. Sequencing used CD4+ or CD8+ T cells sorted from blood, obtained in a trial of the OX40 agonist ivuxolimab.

CDR3 in amino acids: CASSQDQSGRETQYF. CDR3 in DNA: TGCGCCAGCAGCCAAGATCAATCTGGGCGAGAGACCCAGTACTTC. The J gene is TRBJ2-5, the V gene TRBV4-3, with no clear D. The CDR3 contains 15 residues. Trimming pared 0 bases from V and 4 bases from J, leaving 12 bases between. CDR1 is LGHNA, CDR2 YSLEER, per germline.